The 13 T cell receptor beta chains below were found in one sample sequenced in a study of T cells in narcolepsy. The protocol was immunoSEQ multiplex PCR, while the TCRdb copy is restricted to in-frame clones and leaves out a portion. In the table there are some 30,000 clones, more than 75% of which are singletons. The sequenced material came from memory (CD45RA-) CD4+ T cells from blood. The source of these receptors is a human donor in good health.

The CDR3 here is CASSLDRSSYNSPLHF. The CDR3 region has the DNA TGTGCCAGCAGCTTGGACAGGAGCTCCTATAATTCACCCCTCCACTTT. This rearrangement joins TRBV5-4 to TRBJ1-6, with D perhaps matching TRBD1 (5 bases). V was trimmed by 0 bases and J by 0 bases, leaving 7 bases between them. Germline lookup yields CDR1 SGHNT and CDR2 YYREEE (reference sequence). The CDR3 length is 16 residues. Complete variable domain (other parts from reference TRBV5-4 and TRBJ1-6): ETGVTQSPTHLIKTRGQQVTLRCSSQSGHNTVSWYQQALGQGPQFIFQYYREEENGRGNFPPRFSGLQFPNYSSELNVNALELDDSALYLCASSLDRSSYNSPLHFGNGTRLTVT.

The chain carries TRBV11-2 and TRBJ2-7, with D perhaps TRBD2 (6 bases). The V gene's germline CDR1 is SGHAT and CDR2 FQNNGV. V lost 0 bases, J lost 6 bases, and 24 bases lay in between. This CDR3 is built from 18 residues. In DNA form, the CDR3 reads TGTGCCAGCAGCTTAGAACTCAGCGGGCAGGGTCTACGGGGCGAGCAGTACTTC. This sequence encodes CASSLELSGQGLRGEQYF.

This sequence joins TRBV9 and TRBJ1-2, with a possible D match to TRBD1 (6 bases). The CDR3 is made up of 15 amino acids. Trimming shortened V by 0 bases and J by 2 bases, and 11 bases separated the two germline ends. The germline CDR1 and CDR2 sequences are SGDLS and YYNGEE. The DNA of the CDR3 is TGTGCCAGCAGCGTAGACAGGGTGACCAACTATGGCTACACCTTC. Residues: CASSVDRVTNYGYTF.

The chain employs TRBV7-2 and TRBJ2-5, with D perhaps matching TRBD2 (5 bases). The CDR3 spans 15 residues. Trimming took off 0 bases at V and 5 bases at J, with 13 bases between the two ends. Germline V gene sequence: CDR1 SGHTA, CDR2 FQGNSA. The CDR3 DNA sequence: TGTGCCAGCAGCTTAGCGCTAACCGGGGTGGAGACCCAGTACTTC. It translates to CASSLALTGVETQYF.

The count of this clone is one. The chain joins TRBV1 to TRBJ2-6; the table's D call of TRBD2 was not tested on the DNA. TRBV1 is a pseudogene segment. This CDR3 is built from 18 residues. CDR3 coding DNA: TGCACCAGCAGGAGACTAGGTTGTGCACAAAGTCGGGCCAACATCCTGACTTTC. Residues: CTSRRLGCAQSRANILTF.

The gene calls are TRBV5-1 and TRBJ1-1; D is perhaps TRBD1 (5 bases). Per germline, CDR1 SGHRS and CDR2 YFSETQ. Trimming took 5 bases from V and 1 from J, leaving 6 bases between them. This CDR3 is 12 amino acids long. The CDR3 nucleotides are TGCGCCAGCAGAGGACAGAACACTGAAGCTTTCTTT. Its translation: CASRGQNTEAFF. The full variable domain, in which reference TRBV5-1 and TRBJ1-1 provide the parts outside the CDR3, is KAGVTQTPRYLIKTRGQQVTLSCSPISGHRSVSWYQQTPGQGLQFLFEYFSETQRNKGNFPGRFSGRQFSNSRSEMNVSTLELGDSALYLCASRGQNTEAFFGQGTRLTVV.

In the case of this clone: Germline is not matched at one junction end, which may reflect a read error. Other DNA sequences in the sample encode the same CDR3. The chain is built from TRBV6-1 and TRBJ1-3; TRBD1 matches 7 bases. CDR3 size: 19 residues. CDR1 is MNHNS, CDR2 SASEGT, per germline. The CDR3 bases are TGTGCTAGCAGTGATGGGAACAGGGGTCGGATAAGCTCTGGAAACACCATATATTTT. This translates into CASSDGNRGRISSGNTIYF.

This chain uses TRBV30 with TRBJ1-1, with 8 bases identical to TRBD1. The CDR3 is 11 residues long. Losses at the gene ends were 7 bases for V and 3 bases for J; bases not matched to a gene: 1. Germline assignment: CDR1 GTSNPN and CDR2 SVGIG (reference sequence). CDR3 sequence: CALQGDTEAFF. The CDR3 DNA follows: TGTGCCTTACAGGGGGACACTGAAGCTTTCTTT.

The rearrangement uses TRBV4-3 and TRBJ2-3; perhaps TRBD1 as D (5 bases). V gave up 0 bases and J gave up 0 bases, with 16 bases separating them. The CDR3 has 18 residues. Germline lookup yields CDR1 LGHNA and CDR2 YSLEER. CDR3 in DNA: TGCGCCAGCAGCCAAGATCTTTATAAGACAGTTAGCACAGATACGCAGTATTTT. It yields the protein CASSQDLYKTVSTDTQYF.

The chain carries TRBV6-4 and TRBJ2-6; D may match TRBD1 or TRBD2 (5 bases each). This CDR3 contains 16 residues. V lost 0 bases to trimming and J lost 2 bases, with 8 bases between them. In germline, CDR1 is MRHNA, CDR2 SNTAGT. The CDR3 region is CASSDSGDPGANVLTF. DNA for the CDR3: TGTGCCAGCAGTGACTCGGGGGATCCTGGGGCCAACGTCCTGACTTTC.

The rearrangement joins TRBV7-2 to TRBJ1-1, with D possibly being TRBD1 (5 bases). The CDR3 is 13 amino acids. The germline V gene encodes CDR1 SGHTA and CDR2 FQGNSA. Between the trimmed V and J ends, which lost 1 base and 4 bases, there was a span of 7 bases. The DNA for the CDR3 is TGTGCCAGCAGCTTAGAGGGGCTCACTGAAGCTTTCTTT. It encodes CASSLEGLTEAFF.

This rearrangement joins TRBV2 to TRBJ2-5; no reliable D call. TRBJ2-7 matches the DNA end more closely, so the J call is doubtful. Looked up from germline, CDR1 is SNHLY and CDR2 is FYNNEI. This CDR3 has 13 amino acids. The CDR3 coding sequence is TGTGCCAGCAGTGAAAGTGTGCCCTACGAGCAGTACTTC. It specifies CASSESVPYEQYF.

The chain joins TRBV27 to TRBJ2-7; D might be TRBD1 (6 bases). V was shortened by 2 bases and J by 5 bases, with 22 bases between the two germline ends. This CDR3 has 17 residues. Germline V gene lookup returns CDR1 MNHEY and CDR2 SMNVEV (reference sequence). Here the CDR3 reads CASSLKGRTVSPNEQYF. The CDR3 DNA reads as TGTGCCAGCAGTTTAAAGGGGCGGACAGTTTCTCCTAACGAGCAGTACTTC.